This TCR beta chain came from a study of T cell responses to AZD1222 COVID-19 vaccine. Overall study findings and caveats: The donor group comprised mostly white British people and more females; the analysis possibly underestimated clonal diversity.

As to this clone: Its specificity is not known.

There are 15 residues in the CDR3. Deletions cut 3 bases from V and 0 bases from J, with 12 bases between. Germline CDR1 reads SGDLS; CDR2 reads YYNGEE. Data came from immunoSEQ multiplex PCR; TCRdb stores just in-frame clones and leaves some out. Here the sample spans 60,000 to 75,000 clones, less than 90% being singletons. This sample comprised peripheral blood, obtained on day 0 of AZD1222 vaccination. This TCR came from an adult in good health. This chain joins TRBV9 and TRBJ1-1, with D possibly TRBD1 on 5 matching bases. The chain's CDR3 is CASSADTGLNTEAFF. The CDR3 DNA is TGTGCCAGCAGCGCCGATACAGGCCTGAACACTGAAGCTTTCTTT.